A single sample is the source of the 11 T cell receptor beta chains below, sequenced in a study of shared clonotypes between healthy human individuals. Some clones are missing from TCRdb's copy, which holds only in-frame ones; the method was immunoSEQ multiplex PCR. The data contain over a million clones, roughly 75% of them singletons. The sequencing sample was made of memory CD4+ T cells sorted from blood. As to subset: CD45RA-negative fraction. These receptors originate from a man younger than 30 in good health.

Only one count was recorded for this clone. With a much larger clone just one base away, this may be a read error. The CDR3 region has the DNA TGTGCCACCTCGTGGGAGAGGAACGAGCGGTACTTC. Translated: CATSWERNERYF. The V and J genes are TRBV6-1 and TRBJ2-7; D may be TRBD2 (5 bases). Germline V gives CDR1 MNHNS, CDR2 SASEGT. The CDR3 spans 12 residues.

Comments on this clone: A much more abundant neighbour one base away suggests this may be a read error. The CDR3 nucleotides read TGTGCCAGCAGTTTCGGGAACACTGAAGCTTTCTTT. Encoded protein: CASSFGNTEAFF. The chain has TRBV27 and TRBJ1-1, with D unclear. The germline V and J ends were trimmed by 3 bases and 1 base, with 3 bases remaining between them. Germline CDR1 and CDR2: MNHEY and SMNVEV (reference sequence). CDR3 length: 12 residues.

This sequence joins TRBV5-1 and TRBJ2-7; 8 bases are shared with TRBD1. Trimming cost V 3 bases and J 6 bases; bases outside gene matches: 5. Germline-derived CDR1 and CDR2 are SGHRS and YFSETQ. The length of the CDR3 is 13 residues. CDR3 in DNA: TGCGCCAGCAGCTCCCCGGACAGGGTCGAGCAGTACTTC. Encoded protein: CASSSPDRVEQYF.

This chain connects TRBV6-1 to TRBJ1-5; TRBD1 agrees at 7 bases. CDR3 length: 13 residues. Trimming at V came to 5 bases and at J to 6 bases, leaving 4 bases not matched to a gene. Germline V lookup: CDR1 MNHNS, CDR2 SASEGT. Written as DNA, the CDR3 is TGTGCCAGCAGTTTACAGGGGAGTCAGCCCCAGCATTTT. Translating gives CASSLQGSQPQHF.

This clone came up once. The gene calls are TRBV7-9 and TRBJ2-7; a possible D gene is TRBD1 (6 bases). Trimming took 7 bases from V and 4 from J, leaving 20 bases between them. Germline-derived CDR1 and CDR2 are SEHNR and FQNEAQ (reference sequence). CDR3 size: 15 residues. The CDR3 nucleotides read TGTGCCAGCACCCCCCGGGACACCCCTCTTTACGAGCAGTACTTC. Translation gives CASTPRDTPLYEQYF.

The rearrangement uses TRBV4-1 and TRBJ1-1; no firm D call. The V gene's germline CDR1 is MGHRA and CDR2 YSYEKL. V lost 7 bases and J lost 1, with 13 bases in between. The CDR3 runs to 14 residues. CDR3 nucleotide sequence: TGCGCCAGCACCTTTGAGGAGGGGAACACTGAAGCTTTCTTT. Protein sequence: CASTFEEGNTEAFF.

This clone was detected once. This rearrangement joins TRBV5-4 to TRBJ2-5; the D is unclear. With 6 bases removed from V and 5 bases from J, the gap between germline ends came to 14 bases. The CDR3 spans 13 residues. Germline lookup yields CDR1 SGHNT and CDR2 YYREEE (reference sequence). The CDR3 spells CASKPWVSETQYF. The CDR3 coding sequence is TGTGCCAGCAAACCTTGGGTTTCCGAGACCCAGTACTTC.

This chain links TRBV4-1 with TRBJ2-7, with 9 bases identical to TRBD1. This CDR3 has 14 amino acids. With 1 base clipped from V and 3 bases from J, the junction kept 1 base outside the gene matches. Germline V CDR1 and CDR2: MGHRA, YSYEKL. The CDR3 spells CASSQGTGVYEQYF. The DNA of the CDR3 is TGCGCCAGCAGCCAAGGGACAGGGGTCTACGAGCAGTACTTC.

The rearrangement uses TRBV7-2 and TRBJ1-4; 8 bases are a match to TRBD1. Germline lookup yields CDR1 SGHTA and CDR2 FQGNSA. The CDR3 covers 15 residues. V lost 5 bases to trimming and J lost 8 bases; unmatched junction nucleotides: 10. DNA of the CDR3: TGTGCCAGCAGCCCTAACAGGGGGATCAGAGAAAAACTGTTTTTT. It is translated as CASSPNRGIREKLFF. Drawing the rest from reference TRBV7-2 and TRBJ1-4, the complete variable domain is GAGVSQSPSNKVTEKGKDVELRCDPISGHTALYWYRQSLGQGLEFLIYFQGNSAPDKSGLPSDRFSAERTGGSVSTLTIQRTQQEDSAVYLCASSPNRGIREKLFFGSGTQLSVL.

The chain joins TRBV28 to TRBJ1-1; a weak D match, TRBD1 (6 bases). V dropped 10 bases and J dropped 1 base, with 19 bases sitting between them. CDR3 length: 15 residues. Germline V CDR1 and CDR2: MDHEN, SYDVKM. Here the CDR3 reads CAITQSGGKNTEAFF. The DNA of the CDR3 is TGTGCCATCACACAAAGTGGGGGCAAGAACACTGAAGCTTTCTTT.

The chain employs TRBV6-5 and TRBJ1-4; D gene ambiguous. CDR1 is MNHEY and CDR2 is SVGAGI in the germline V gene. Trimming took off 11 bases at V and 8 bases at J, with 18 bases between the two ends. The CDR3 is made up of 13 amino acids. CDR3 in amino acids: CACSGQKGEKLFF. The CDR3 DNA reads TGTGCCTGCTCAGGTCAGAAGGGAGAAAAACTGTTTTTT.